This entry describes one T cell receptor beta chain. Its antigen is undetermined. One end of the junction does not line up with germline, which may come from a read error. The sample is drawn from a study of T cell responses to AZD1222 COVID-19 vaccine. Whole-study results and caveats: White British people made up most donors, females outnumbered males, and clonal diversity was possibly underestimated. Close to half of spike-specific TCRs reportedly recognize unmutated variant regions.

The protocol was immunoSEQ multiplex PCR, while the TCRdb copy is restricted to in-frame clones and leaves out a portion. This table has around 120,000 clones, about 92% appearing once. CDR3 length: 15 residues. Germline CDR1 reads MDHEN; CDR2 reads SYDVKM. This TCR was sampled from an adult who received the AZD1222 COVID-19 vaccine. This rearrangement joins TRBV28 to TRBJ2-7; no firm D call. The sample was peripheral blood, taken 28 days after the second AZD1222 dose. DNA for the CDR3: TGTGCCAGCAGTTTGTCCCCCGCCGCCTCCCACGAGCAGTACTTC. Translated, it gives CASSLSPAASHEQYF.